This TCR beta chain originates from a study of cytomegalovirus exposure and HLA in healthy donors. It was with 60 Vbeta and 13 Jbeta primers that the PCR ran. The data were produced by immunoSEQ multiplex PCR, yet TCRdb's version contains in-frame clones alone and is incomplete. The table counts about 130,000 clones; approximately 1.6% lies in the top ten. Trimming cost V 2 bases and J 2 bases; bases outside gene matches: 9. The CDR3 contains 16 residues. Germline V gives CDR1 SGHTA, CDR2 FQGNSA. This receptor was taken from a woman between 35 and 50 years old in good health and CMV-seropositive. Sequenced: PBMCs. V usage is TRBV7-2 and J usage is TRBJ2-7, with 7 bases aligning to TRBD2. CDR3 sequence: CASSLYGGRETYEQYF. Written as DNA, the CDR3 is TGTGCCAGCAGCTTATATGGTGGGAGGGAAACCTACGAGCAGTACTTC.